Below, 21 T cell receptor beta chains from the same sample are listed, as sequenced in a study of cytomegalovirus exposure and HLA in healthy donors. This PCR relied on a set of 60 Vbeta primers and 13 Jbeta primers. Assay: immunoSEQ multiplex PCR; the TCRdb copy retains only in-frame clones and omits some. This repertoire includes about 190,000 clones. The sequenced material came from PBMCs. The receptors come from a man aged 25 to 40 in good health and CMV-seronegative.

The chain carries TRBV5-6 and TRBJ1-6, with 9 bases fitting TRBD1. This CDR3 has 15 residues. J lost 9 bases, V lost 4 bases, and 8 bases had no gene match. Germline V lookup: CDR1 SGHDT, CDR2 YYEEEE. CDR3 residues: CASSIRDRVTSPLHF. The CDR3 DNA follows: TGTGCCAGCAGCATCCGGGACAGGGTGACTTCACCCCTCCACTTT.

The chain has TRBV6-5 and TRBJ1-1; no definite D call. V shed 1 base and J shed 1 base, with 10 bases lying between them. CDR1 and CDR2 from the germline V gene are MNHEY and SVGAGI. This CDR3 region has 15 residues. Written as DNA, the CDR3 is TGTGCCAGCAGTTACTGGGCCGAGAAGAACACTGAAGCTTTCTTT. As protein: CASSYWAEKNTEAFF.

The chain joins TRBV7-3 to TRBJ1-1; no firm D call. Germline CDR1 is SGHTA and CDR2 is FQGTGA. The CDR3 length is 13 residues. V lost 5 bases, J lost 1 base, and 8 bases lay in between. The CDR3 DNA sequence: TGTGCCAGCAGCCCGACACGGAACACTGAAGCTTTCTTT. Residues: CASSPTRNTEAFF.

The chain links TRBV6-6 to TRBJ2-7; no clear D gene. CDR1 and CDR2 (germline): MNHNY, SVGAGI (reference sequence). CDR3 length: 13 residues. V lost 2 bases, J lost 5 bases, and 10 bases lay in between. CDR3 protein: CASSYEWSHEQYF. DNA of the CDR3: TGTGCCAGCAGTTACGAGTGGTCCCACGAGCAGTACTTC.

J is TRBJ2-2 and V is TRBV21-1; the table gives TRBD1 as D, unverified against the DNA. TRBV21-1 corresponds to a pseudogene. This CDR3 region has 15 residues. CDR3 nucleotide sequence: TGTGCCAGCAGCAAAGCTAACAAGAACACCGGGGAGCTGTTTTTT. Amino acid sequence: CASSKANKNTGELFF.

This chain uses TRBV19 with TRBJ2-1; 8 bases fit TRBD1. The CDR3 consists of 15 residues. Germline V CDR1 and CDR2: LNHDA, SQIVND (reference sequence). The J segment lost 2 bases and the V segment lost 6 bases, leaving 6 bases of the junction unmatched. The DNA of the CDR3 is TGTGCCAGTAGCCAGGGGGCTTCCCCCTACAATGAGCAGTTCTTC. Translated, it gives CASSQGASPYNEQFF.

The chain carries TRBV27 and TRBJ1-1; D might be TRBD1 (6 bases). Looked up from germline, CDR1 is MNHEY and CDR2 is SMNVEV (reference sequence). V shed 6 bases and J shed 1 base, with 15 bases lying between them. CDR3 size: 15 residues. The CDR3 reads CASSHTGTRNTEAFF. CDR3 in DNA: TGTGCCAGCAGCCATACCGGGACAAGGAACACTGAAGCTTTCTTT.

The V and J genes are TRBV7-2 and TRBJ1-3; no reliable D call. The CDR3 extends over 16 amino acids. V was pared by 1 base and J by 2 bases, with 12 bases between. Germline-derived CDR1 and CDR2 are SGHTA and FQGNSA. CDR3 sequence (DNA): TGTGCCAGCAGCTTAGGACTGGCATGGGCTGGAAACACCATATATTTT. Translation gives CASSLGLAWAGNTIYF.

The chain is built from TRBV4-3 and TRBJ1-2; no clear D. In germline, CDR1 is LGHNA, CDR2 YSLEER. The CDR3 covers 16 residues. V was pared by 0 bases and J by 8 bases, with 19 bases between. Here the CDR3 reads CASSQDGIEAWRGYTF. The CDR3 nucleotides read TGCGCCAGCAGCCAAGACGGGATCGAGGCCTGGAGGGGCTACACCTTC.

V is TRBV5-8 and J is TRBJ2-5; 8 positions match TRBD1. V lost 3 bases to trimming and J lost 3 bases; unmatched junction nucleotides: 4. There are 14 residues in the CDR3. Germline V gene sequence: CDR1 SGHTS, CDR2 YDEGEE. The CDR3 nucleotides read TGTGCCAGCAGCTATCAGGACAGGGAAGAGACCCAGTACTTC. This gives the protein CASSYQDREETQYF.

The chain combines TRBV28 with TRBJ2-5; 7 nucleotides align to TRBD1. This CDR3 has 11 amino acids. Losses at the gene ends were 10 bases for V and 4 bases for J; bases not matched to a gene: 3. Looked up from germline, CDR1 is MDHEN and CDR2 is SYDVKM. Written as DNA, the CDR3 is TGTGCCATACAGGGGAGAGAGACCCAGTACTTC. Translation: CAIQGRETQYF. The variable domain in full, completed from reference TRBV28 and TRBJ2-5, reads DVKVTQSSRYLVKRTGEKVFLECVQDMDHENMFWYRQDPGLGLRLIYFSYDVKMKEKGDIPEGYSVSREKKERFSLILESASTNQTSMYLCAIQGRETQYFGPGTRLLVL.

The chain uses TRBV7-3 and TRBJ2-1; TRBD2 matches at 13 bases. V gave up 5 bases and J gave up 7 bases; unmatched junction bases: 5. CDR1 SGHTA and CDR2 FQGTGA come from the germline V gene. The CDR3 spans 15 residues. The DNA for the CDR3 is TGTGCCAGCAGCCGGACTAGCGGGAGTCAAAATGAGCAGTTCTTC. Amino acid sequence: CASSRTSGSQNEQFF. Full variable domain (remainder filled in from reference TRBV7-3 and TRBJ2-1): GAGVSQTPSNKVTEKGKYVELRCDPISGHTALYWYRQSLGQGPEFLIYFQGTGAADDSGLPNDRFFAVRPEGSVSTLKIQRTERGDSAVYLCASSRTSGSQNEQFFGPGTRLTVL.

This CDR3 reads CASTTGGESGYGYTF. The DNA for the CDR3 is TGTGCCAGCACCACAGGAGGGGAGTCAGGGTATGGCTACACCTTC. This rearrangement joins TRBV28 to TRBJ1-2; D may be TRBD1 (5 bases). V lost 7 bases to trimming and J lost 5 bases, with 20 bases between them. The CDR3 covers 15 residues. Germline V gene lookup returns CDR1 MDHEN and CDR2 SYDVKM.

The chain employs TRBV2 and TRBJ2-3, with D possibly being TRBD2 (5 bases). The CDR3 extends over 16 amino acids. From germline, CDR1 is SNHLY and CDR2 FYNNEI. V was clipped by 5 bases and J by 0 bases, with 15 bases between them. The CDR3 DNA sequence: TGTGCCAGCAGTCCCCACAATGGCGGGAGCACAGATACGCAGTATTTT. Its protein product is CASSPHNGGSTDTQYF.

The rearrangement links TRBV28 to TRBJ1-4; D unclear. V dropped 8 bases and J dropped 7 bases, with 14 bases sitting between them. Germline values: CDR1 MDHEN, CDR2 SYDVKM. This CDR3 has 13 amino acids. The CDR3 region has the DNA TGTGCCAGCGGTCCCCCACCCGGTGAAAAACTGTTTTTT. This translates into CASGPPPGEKLFF. Combining the CDR3 with reference TRBV28 and TRBJ1-4 gives the whole variable domain DVKVTQSSRYLVKRTGEKVFLECVQDMDHENMFWYRQDPGLGLRLIYFSYDVKMKEKGDIPEGYSVSREKKERFSLILESASTNQTSMYLCASGPPPGEKLFFGSGTQLSVL.

This chain joins TRBV7-2 and TRBJ2-3; D unclear. Germline V gene sequence: CDR1 SGHTA, CDR2 FQGNSA. Between the trimmed V and J ends, which lost 3 bases and 2 bases, there was a span of 9 bases. The CDR3 sequence is 14 residues long. The CDR3 loop is CASSFGAVTDTQYF. The CDR3 DNA is TGTGCCAGCAGCTTCGGAGCAGTCACAGATACGCAGTATTTT.

The chain carries TRBV7-2 and TRBJ2-5; TRBD1 aligns across 7 bases. J was trimmed by 2 bases and V by 3 bases; bases with no gene match: 3. The CDR3 consists of 14 residues. Germline V gives CDR1 SGHTA, CDR2 FQGNSA. The CDR3 loop is CASSFGQEQETQYF. In DNA form, the CDR3 reads TGTGCCAGCAGCTTTGGACAGGAACAAGAGACCCAGTACTTC. The full variable domain, rest sourced from reference TRBV7-2 and TRBJ2-5, is GAGVSQSPSNKVTEKGKDVELRCDPISGHTALYWYRQSLGQGLEFLIYFQGNSAPDKSGLPSDRFSAERTGGSVSTLTIQRTQQEDSAVYLCASSFGQEQETQYFGPGTRLLVL.

Details on this clone: In the same sample, other DNA sequences code for this CDR3. V is TRBV14 and J is TRBJ2-7; D is uncertain. Germline V gene lookup returns CDR1 SGHDN and CDR2 FVKESK. The CDR3 sequence is 11 residues long. The germline V and J ends were trimmed by 3 bases and 3 bases, with 3 bases remaining between them. The CDR3 DNA reads as TGTGCCAGCAGCCACCACTACGAGCAGTACTTC. It codes for CASSHHYEQYF.

The chain combines TRBV30 with TRBJ1-2; 7 positions match TRBD1. The CDR3 runs 15 residues. J gave up 1 base and V 4 bases, and 9 bases lay outside the gene matches. CDR1 is GTSNPN and CDR2 is SVGIG in the germline V gene (reference sequence). CDR3 nucleotide sequence: TGTGCCTGGACCCCGGGACAGCTAATTAACTATGGCTACACCTTC. Residues: CAWTPGQLINYGYTF.

The CDR3 sequence is CASSLANGALNYGYTF. The CDR3 bases are TGTGCCAGCAGTTTAGCTAATGGGGCCCTAAACTATGGCTACACCTTC. The chain uses TRBV27 and TRBJ1-2; D is perhaps TRBD1 (5 bases). V dropped 2 bases and J dropped 2 bases, with 15 bases sitting between them. Germline lookup yields CDR1 MNHEY and CDR2 SMNVEV (reference sequence). This CDR3 is 16 amino acids long.

J is TRBJ2-7 and V is TRBV7-8, with D unclear. Trimming removed 1 base at V and 5 bases at J, with 3 bases between. Germline CDR1 and CDR2: SGHVS and FQNEAQ. The CDR3 loop spans 11 amino acids. The CDR3 DNA is TGTGCCAGCAGCTTAGGCGACGAGCAGTACTTC. Its translation: CASSLGDEQYF.